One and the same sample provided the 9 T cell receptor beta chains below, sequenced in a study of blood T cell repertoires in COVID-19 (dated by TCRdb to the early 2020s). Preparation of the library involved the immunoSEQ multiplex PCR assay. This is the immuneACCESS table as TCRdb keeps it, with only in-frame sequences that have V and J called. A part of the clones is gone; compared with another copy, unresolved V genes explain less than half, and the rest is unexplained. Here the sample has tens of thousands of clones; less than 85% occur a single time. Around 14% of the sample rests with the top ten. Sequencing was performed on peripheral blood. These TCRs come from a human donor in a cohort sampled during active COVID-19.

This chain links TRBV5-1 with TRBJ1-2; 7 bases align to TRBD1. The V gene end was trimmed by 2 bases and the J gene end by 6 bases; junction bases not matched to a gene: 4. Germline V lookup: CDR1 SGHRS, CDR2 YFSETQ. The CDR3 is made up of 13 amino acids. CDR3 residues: CASSLDDRDGYTF. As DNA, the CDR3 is TGCGCCAGCAGCTTAGATGACAGGGATGGCTACACCTTC.

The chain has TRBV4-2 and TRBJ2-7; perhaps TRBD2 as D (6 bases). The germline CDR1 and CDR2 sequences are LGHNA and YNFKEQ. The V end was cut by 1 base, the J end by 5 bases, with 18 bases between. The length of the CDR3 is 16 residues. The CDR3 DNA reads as TGTGCCAGCAGCCAAGTATCTGTGGGGGGTTCGGACGAGCAGTACTTC. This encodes CASSQVSVGGSDEQYF.

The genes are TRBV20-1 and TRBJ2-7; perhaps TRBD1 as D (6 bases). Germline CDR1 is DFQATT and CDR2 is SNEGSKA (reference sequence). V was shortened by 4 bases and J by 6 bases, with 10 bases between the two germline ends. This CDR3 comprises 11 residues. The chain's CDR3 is CSANREGEQYF. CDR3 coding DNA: TGCAGTGCTAACAGGGAAGGCGAGCAGTACTTC.

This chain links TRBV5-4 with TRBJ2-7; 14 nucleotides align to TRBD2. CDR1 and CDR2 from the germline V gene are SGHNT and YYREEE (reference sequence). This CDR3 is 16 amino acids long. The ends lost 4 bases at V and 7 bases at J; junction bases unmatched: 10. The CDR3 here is CASSGWTSGGLSEQYF. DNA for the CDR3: TGTGCCAGCAGCGGGTGGACTAGCGGGGGGCTAAGTGAGCAGTACTTC.

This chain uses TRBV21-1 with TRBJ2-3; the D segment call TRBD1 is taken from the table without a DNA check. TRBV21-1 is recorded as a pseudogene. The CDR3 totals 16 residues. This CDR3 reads CASTNGTGPPTDTQYF. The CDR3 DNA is TGTGCCAGCACCAACGGGACAGGGCCCCCCACAGATACGCAGTATTTT.

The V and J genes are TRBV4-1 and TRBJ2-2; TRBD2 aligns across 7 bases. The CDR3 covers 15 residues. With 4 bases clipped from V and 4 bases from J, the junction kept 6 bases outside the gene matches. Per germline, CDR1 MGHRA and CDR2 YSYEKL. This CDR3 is CASSPITGGTGELFF. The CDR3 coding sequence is TGCGCCAGCAGCCCAATCACGGGGGGCACCGGGGAGCTGTTTTTT.

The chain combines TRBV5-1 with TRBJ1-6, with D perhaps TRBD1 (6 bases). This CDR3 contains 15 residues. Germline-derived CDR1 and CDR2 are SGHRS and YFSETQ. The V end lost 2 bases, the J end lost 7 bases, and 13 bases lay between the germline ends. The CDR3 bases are TGCGCCAGCAGCTTTACAGGGTCGGGCAATTCACCCCTCCACTTT. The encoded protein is CASSFTGSGNSPLHF.

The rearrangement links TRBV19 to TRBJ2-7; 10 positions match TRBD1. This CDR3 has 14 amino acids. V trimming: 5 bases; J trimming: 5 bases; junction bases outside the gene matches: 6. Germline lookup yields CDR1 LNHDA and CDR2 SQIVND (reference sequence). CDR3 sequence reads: CASSLRDRGHEQYF. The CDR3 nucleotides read TGTGCCAGTAGTCTCCGGGACAGGGGCCACGAGCAGTACTTC.

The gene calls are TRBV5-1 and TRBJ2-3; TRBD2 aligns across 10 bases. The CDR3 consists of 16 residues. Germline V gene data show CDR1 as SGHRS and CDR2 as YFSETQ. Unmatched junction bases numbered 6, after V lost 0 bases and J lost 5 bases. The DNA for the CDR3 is TGCGCCAGCAGCTTGGCCCAAGCGGGGGGGAAAGATACGCAGTATTTT. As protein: CASSLAQAGGKDTQYF.